This is a list of T cell receptor beta chains from one sample in a study of blood T cells in healthy people across ages. Each CDR3 protein gets one entry after TCRdb re-called the 5' RACE reads with MiXCR. The repertoire holds 650,000 to 800,000 distinct CDR3 sequences, with under 55% as singletons. The specimen sequenced was blood. All receptors derive from a man aged 60 to 69 in good health. The CDR3 runs from the conserved cysteine through the conserved F or W. D genes are given only for firm matches. Some rows have no size entry. The others give once, few or many, or a class for an expanded clone.

D	V	J	size	CDR3	DNA
TRBD2	TRBV5-4	TRBJ2-5	few	CASSLVGGGAKETQYF	TGTGCCAGCAGCTTGGTCGGCGGGGGGGCCAAGGAGACCCAGTACTTC
TRBD2	TRBV6-2/TRBV6-3	TRBJ2-3	few	CASEPGTSGATDTQYF	TGTGCCAGCGAGCCCGGGACTAGCGGGGCCACAGATACGCAGTATTTT
.	TRBV27	TRBJ1-2	few	CASRPHQGAGGYTF	TGTGCCAGCAGGCCTCATCAGGGCGCCGGAGGCTACACCTTC
TRBD2	TRBV5-1	TRBJ2-7	.	CASSLTLASSSYEQYF	TGCGCCAGCAGCCTGACACTAGCGTCCAGCTCCTACGAGCAGTACTTC
TRBD1	TRBV6-5	TRBJ1-2	.	CAGRSGTAYGYTF	TGTGCCGGCAGATCCGGGACAGCCTATGGCTACACCTTC
.	TRBV2	TRBJ2-1	.	CASTLNIRGGNEQFF	TGTGCCAGCACATTAAATATTAGGGGAGGAAATGAGCAGTTCTTC
TRBD2	TRBV5-1	TRBJ2-7	.	CASSLDTWLAGDEQYF	TGCGCCAGCAGCTTGGATACTTGGCTAGCGGGAGACGAGCAGTACTTC
.	TRBV7-2	TRBJ1-5	.	CASSLVQGNNQPQHF	TGTGCCAGCAGCTTAGTACAAGGAAACAATCAGCCCCAGCATTTT
TRBD2	TRBV4-3	TRBJ2-1	few	CASSQDVPERGGLNEQFF	TGCGCCAGCAGCCAAGACGTACCGGAGCGGGGGGGCCTCAATGAGCAGTTCTTC
TRBD1	TRBV18	TRBJ2-7	.	CASSLDRANVYEQYF	TGTGCCAGCTCCCTGGACAGGGCAAACGTGTACGAGCAGTACTTC
.	TRBV6-7	TRBJ2-7	few	CASSYSSQKNTYEQYF	TGTGCCAGCAGTTATTCTTCTCAGAAAAATACCTACGAGCAGTACTTC
TRBD2	TRBV12-3/TRBV12-4	TRBJ2-3	.	CASTKRSGVSDTQYF	TGTGCCAGCACCAAAAGGAGCGGGGTTTCAGATACGCAGTATTTT
.	TRBV4-3	TRBJ2-7	.	CASSQGWGGTYEQYF	TGCGCCAGCAGCCAAGGGTGGGGCGGTACCTACGAGCAGTACTTC
TRBD1	TRBV11-2	TRBJ1-1	few	CASSFTGGAEAFF	TGTGCCAGTAGCTTTACAGGGGGGGCTGAAGCTTTCTTT
TRBD1	TRBV9	TRBJ1-5	.	CASSTQGAVGQPQHF	TGTGCCAGCAGCACCCAGGGGGCCGTAGGCCAGCCCCAGCATTTT
TRBD2	TRBV6-6	TRBJ2-5	few	CASYGRLAGNQETQYF	TGTGCCAGCTATGGTAGACTAGCGGGGAATCAAGAGACCCAGTACTTC
TRBD1	TRBV6-5	TRBJ2-3	.	CASSYRGTGLGSTDTQYF	TGTGCCAGCAGTTACCGCGGGACAGGGCTCGGAAGCACAGATACGCAGTATTTT
.	TRBV2	TRBJ1-5	.	CASMGLYSNQPQHF	TGTGCCAGCATGGGACTGTATAGCAATCAGCCCCAGCATTTT
.	TRBV3-1	TRBJ1-2	.	CASSQAVCLRGWNYGYTF	TGTGCCAGCAGCCAAGCCGTATGTCTCAGGGGCTGGAACTATGGCTACACCTTC
TRBD2	TRBV7-2	TRBJ2-1	.	CASSFTRGVGNEQFF	TGTGCCAGCAGCTTTACGCGGGGGGTTGGAAATGAGCAGTTCTTC
.	TRBV4-3	TRBJ2-1	.	CASSQALSGYNEQFF	TGCGCCAGCAGCCAAGCCCTCAGTGGCTACAATGAGCAGTTCTTC
TRBD1	TRBV13	TRBJ1-1	.	CASSPRQGSTEAFF	TGTGCCAGCAGCCCCAGACAGGGGAGTACTGAAGCTTTCTTT
TRBD2	TRBV6-2/TRBV6-3	TRBJ2-1	.	CASNPGTSGSNEQFF	TGTGCCAGCAATCCCGGGACTAGCGGGTCCAATGAGCAGTTCTTC
.	TRBV20-1	TRBJ1-5	.	CSARVGQGIYSNQPQHF	TGCAGTGCTAGAGTTGGGCAGGGGATTTATAGCAATCAGCCCCAGCATTTT
TRBD2	TRBV20-1	TRBJ2-3	.	CSATPTSLDRFSTDTQYF	TGCAGTGCTACCCCGACTAGCCTAGACCGCTTTAGCACAGATACGCAGTATTTT
TRBD1	TRBV4-1	TRBJ2-5	.	CASSPLGQGVRETQYF	TGCGCCAGCAGCCCCCTCGGACAGGGAGTGAGGGAGACCCAGTACTTC
.	TRBV28	TRBJ1-6	.	CASSLPNYNSPLHF	TGTGCCAGCAGTTTGCCAAACTATAATTCACCCCTCCACTTT
.	TRBV10-3	TRBJ1-2	few	CAISPGTLNYGYTF	TGTGCCATCAGCCCCGGGACATTAAACTATGGCTACACCTTC
.	TRBV4-3	TRBJ2-4	.	CASSQDAGTIIAKNIQYF	TGCGCCAGCAGCCAAGACGCCGGGACCATAATAGCCAAAAACATTCAGTACTTC
TRBD2	TRBV3-1	TRBJ2-1	.	CASSQVRGGTSYNEQFF	TGTGCCAGCAGCCAAGTCCGCGGGGGGACGTCCTACAATGAGCAGTTCTTC
TRBD1	TRBV20-1	TRBJ1-5	many	CSARGTGSSNQPQHF	TGCAGTGCTAGGGGGACAGGTAGTAGCAATCAGCCCCAGCATTTT
.	TRBV12-3/TRBV12-4	TRBJ2-4	.	CASSFGPQYF	TGTGCTAGCAGTTTTGGCCCCCAGTACTTC
.	TRBV29-1	TRBJ2-7	.	CSISGGTYNEQYF	TGCAGCATCTCTGGGGGCACCTACAATGAGCAGTACTTC
TRBD1	TRBV27	TRBJ1-5	.	CASSSSGQGRDQPQHF	TGTGCCAGCAGCTCTTCAGGACAGGGAAGGGATCAGCCCCAGCATTTT
.	TRBV9	TRBJ2-3	.	CASSSSTKSRGDTQYF	TGTGCCAGCAGCTCAAGCACCAAGTCGAGAGGGGATACGCAGTATTTT
.	TRBV4-1	TRBJ1-6	.	CASSQGRRQIGSPLHF	TGCGCCAGCAGCCAAGGGAGGAGACAGATCGGATCACCCCTCCACTTT